This T cell receptor beta chain was documented in a study of OX40 agonist ivuxolimab in advanced cancers. At the level of the study: An agonistic human IgG2 monoclonal antibody against OX40 (CD134) was given. Eligibility rules accepted prior anti-PD-1, anti-PD-L1 or anti-CTLA-4 therapy, and 35% to 40% had some.

TCRdb keeps only in-frame clones here, not all; method: immunoSEQ multiplex PCR. This sample has approximately 70,000 clones, with over 75% found just once. Regarding the study as a whole: Averaging showed that CD8+ T cells had more expanded clones than CD4+ did.

CDR3 length: 14 residues. Germline V gene sequence: CDR1 MNHNY, CDR2 SVGAGI (reference sequence). Trimming cost V 6 bases and J 6 bases; bases outside gene matches: 6. Baseline, cycle 4 day 1, and cycle 7 day 1 were the blood sampling points. With regard to this clone: Its antigen is still unknown.

The genes are TRBV6-6 and TRBJ1-4, with 8 nucleotides matching TRBD1. The sample in question was CD4+ or CD8+ T cells sorted from blood, obtained in a trial of the OX40 agonist ivuxolimab. The receptor's source is an adult with an advanced solid tumor such as melanoma, head and neck, liver or kidney cancer. The CDR3 nucleotides read TGTGCCAGCAGGCTACAGGGGGGAGATGAAAAACTGTTTTTT. Amino acids: CASRLQGGDEKLFF.